These 4 T cell receptor beta chains were all obtained from the same sample, sequenced in a study of cytomegalovirus exposure and HLA in healthy donors. With 60 Vbeta and 13 Jbeta primers, the PCR was carried out. Here immunoSEQ multiplex PCR was the method, and the copy in TCRdb shows in-frame clones only, minus some. The sample records under 130,000 clones, 60% to 85% being singletons. The source material was PBMCs. The origin of the receptors is a man between 35 and 55 years old in good health and CMV-seronegative.

Points on this clone: The same CDR3 is also encoded by other DNA sequences in this sample. This chain joins TRBV4-2 and TRBJ2-5; TRBD2 aligns across 10 bases. The J segment lost 3 bases and the V segment lost 0 bases, leaving 1 base of the junction unmatched. Germline-derived CDR1 and CDR2 are LGHNA and YNFKEQ. The CDR3 length is 15 residues. CDR3 sequence (DNA): TGTGCCAGCAGCCAAGATCTAGCGGGAGAAGAGACCCAGTACTTC. Translated: CASSQDLAGEETQYF.

The chain employs TRBV14 and TRBJ2-7, with 7 bases that match TRBD1. Germline lookup yields CDR1 SGHDN and CDR2 FVKESK. The CDR3 has 14 residues. The J segment lost 5 bases and the V segment lost 1 base, leaving 5 bases of the junction unmatched. The CDR3 DNA is TGTGCCAGCAGCCAAGTGACAGGGAGCGACGAGCAGTACTTC. It specifies CASSQVTGSDEQYF.

This chain uses TRBV28 with TRBJ2-7; perhaps TRBD1 as D (6 bases). The CDR3 is made up of 15 amino acids. Germline lookup yields CDR1 MDHEN and CDR2 SYDVKM. Between the trimmed V and J ends, which lost 6 bases and 3 bases, there was a span of 18 bases. The CDR3 region is CASSHRDTAFYEQYF. CDR3 DNA sequence: TGTGCCAGCAGCCACCGGGACACGGCCTTCTACGAGCAGTACTTC.

This rearrangement joins TRBV4-1 to TRBJ1-2, with 7 bases matching TRBD1. This CDR3 has 16 amino acids. Looked up from germline, CDR1 is MGHRA and CDR2 is YSYEKL. Trimming at V came to 0 bases and at J to 4 bases, leaving 8 bases not matched to a gene. DNA of the CDR3: TGCGCCAGCAGCCAAGAGGGCGGACAGGAGGGCTATGGCTACACCTTC. Its protein product is CASSQEGGQEGYGYTF.